The 16 T cell receptor beta chains in this list originate from one sample, sequenced in a study of blood T cell repertoires in COVID-19. Measured with immunoSEQ multiplex PCR; TCRdb has only the in-frame clones, and not every one. The top ten hold 4% to 4.5% of the sample, which has some 200,000 clones, approximately 84% seen once. The sample taken for sequencing was peripheral blood. Receptor source: a man in his fifties or sixties with acute or convalescent COVID-19.

Notes on this clone: One end of the junction fails to match germline, which may point to a read error. The rearrangement uses TRBV5-1 and TRBJ2-1; 13 bases map to TRBD2. The CDR3 loop spans 17 amino acids. CDR1 and CDR2 (germline): SGHRS, YFSETQ. The CDR3 nucleotides read TGCGCCAGCAGCTTCGGACTAGCGGGGGCCTCCCACAATGAGCAGTTCTTC. It codes for CASSFGLAGASHNEQFF.

This chain joins TRBV19 and TRBJ2-2; 8 bases match TRBD1. V shed 7 bases and J 4 bases; nucleotides not matched to a gene: 5. The CDR3 is 14 amino acids. Germline loops: CDR1 LNHDA, CDR2 SQIVND (reference sequence). CDR3 protein: CASKGQGSTGELFF. The CDR3 region has the DNA TGTGCCAGTAAAGGACAGGGCTCCACCGGGGAGCTGTTTTTT.

This sequence joins TRBV5-1 and TRBJ2-5; D might be TRBD2 (6 bases). Trimming took off 2 bases at V and 1 base at J, with 9 bases between the two ends. The V gene's germline CDR1 is SGHRS and CDR2 YFSETQ. CDR3 length: 14 amino acids. The CDR3 reads CASSFSGTQETQYF. CDR3 in DNA: TGCGCCAGCAGCTTTAGCGGCACCCAAGAGACCCAGTACTTC.

The genes are TRBV7-8 and TRBJ1-1; D might be TRBD1 (5 bases). V dropped 10 bases and J dropped 0 bases, with 15 bases sitting between them. Per the germline V gene, CDR1 is SGHVS and CDR2 is FQNEAQ. The CDR3 loop spans 14 amino acids. The CDR3: CATSGGGMNTEAFF. As DNA, the CDR3 is TGTGCCACCTCCGGGGGGGGAATGAACACTGAAGCTTTCTTT.

Only a few counts were recorded for this clone. The V gene is TRBV7-6, the J gene TRBJ1-2; D is unresolved. V shed 1 base and J shed 4 bases, with 10 bases lying between them. This CDR3 is built from 14 residues. Germline lookup yields CDR1 SGHVS and CDR2 FNYEAQ. CDR3 DNA: TGTGCCAGCAGCTTAGGAGGAGCCGTCTATGGCTACACCTTC. Encoded protein: CASSLGGAVYGYTF. The full variable domain, in which reference TRBV7-6 and TRBJ1-2 provide the parts outside the CDR3, is GAGVSQSPRYKVTKRGQDVALRCDPISGHVSLYWYRQALGQGPEFLTYFNYEAQQDKSGLPNDRFSAERPEGSISTLTIQRTEQRDSAMYRCASSLGGAVYGYTFGSGTRLTVV.

This clone has only a few counts. The chain recombines TRBV6-2 or TRBV6-3 with TRBJ2-7; D is possibly TRBD2 (6 bases). This CDR3 has 15 amino acids. V lost 4 bases and J lost 5, with 18 bases in between. Germline CDR1 and CDR2: MNHEY and SVGEGT. The CDR3: CASSSPGLPWDEQYF. The CDR3, as DNA: TGTGCCAGCAGTTCCCCGGGACTGCCCTGGGACGAGCAGTACTTC.

This chain uses TRBV6-1 with TRBJ1-4; tentatively, D is TRBD1 (5 bases). CDR3 length: 15 amino acids. Germline V gene lookup returns CDR1 MNHNS and CDR2 SASEGT. Trimming took off 2 bases at V and 7 bases at J, with 14 bases between the two ends. CDR3 protein: CASSEHGGSGEKLFF. The CDR3 nucleotides are TGTGCCAGCAGTGAACATGGGGGGTCGGGTGAAAAACTGTTTTTT.

This clone appeared a single time. The chain employs TRBV27 and TRBJ1-2, with D possibly matching TRBD1 (6 bases). CDR3 length: 15 residues. Between the trimmed V and J ends, which lost 6 bases and 5 bases, there was a span of 19 bases. CDR1 is MNHEY and CDR2 is SMNVEV in the germline V gene (reference sequence). CDR3 DNA sequence: TGTGCCAGCAGGCAGGCGGGGGGGGCTGAATATGGCTACACCTTC. Encoded protein: CASRQAGGAEYGYTF.

The chain recombines TRBV3-1 (or the pseudogene TRBV3-2) with TRBJ2-5, with a weak D call TRBD1 (6 bases). The V gene's germline CDR1 is LGHDT and CDR2 YNNKEL (reference sequence). The CDR3 has 13 residues. The ends were cut back, 3 bases at V and 3 bases at J, with 8 bases in the middle. The CDR3 loop is CASSHRGEETQYF. The CDR3, as DNA: TGTGCCAGCAGCCACAGGGGCGAAGAGACCCAGTACTTC.

The chain is built from TRBV4-2 and TRBJ1-6, with 7 bases identical to TRBD1. There are 18 residues in the CDR3. Germline V gene data show CDR1 as LGHNA and CDR2 as YNFKEQ. Trimming at V came to 0 bases and at J to 5 bases, leaving 10 bases not matched to a gene. The CDR3 sequence is CASSQELGQSANNSPLHF. The CDR3 DNA reads TGTGCCAGCAGCCAAGAGCTGGGACAGTCGGCCAATAATTCACCCCTCCACTTT.

J is TRBJ1-2 and V is TRBV27; D gene unclear. There are 13 residues in the CDR3. The germline V gene encodes CDR1 MNHEY and CDR2 SMNVEV (reference sequence). Trimming pared 5 bases from V and 4 bases from J, leaving 11 bases between. The CDR3 loop reads CASSPVPSYGYTF. In DNA form, the CDR3 reads TGTGCCAGCAGTCCCGTCCCTAGCTATGGCTACACCTTC.

The table lists this clone with a few counts. CDR3 protein: CATSSRVTGYGYTF. In DNA form, the CDR3 reads TGTGCCACCAGCAGCCGAGTCACGGGGTATGGCTACACCTTC. The chain links TRBV15 to TRBJ1-2, with D unclear. The length of the CDR3 is 14 residues. Looked up from germline, CDR1 is LNHNV and CDR2 is YYDKDF (reference sequence). Trimming left V 3 bases short and J 5 bases short, with 13 bases between.

The chain combines TRBV7-2 with TRBJ1-2; TRBD1 aligns across 7 bases. V gave up 3 bases and J gave up 4 bases; unmatched junction bases: 8. The CDR3 contains 15 residues. Germline-derived CDR1 and CDR2 are SGHTA and FQGNSA. CDR3 amino acids: CASSFSPGQLYGYTF. CDR3 bases: TGTGCCAGCAGCTTCTCCCCGGGACAGCTCTATGGCTACACCTTC.

This sequence joins TRBV30 and TRBJ1-4; perhaps TRBD1 as D (5 bases). Germline CDR1 is GTSNPN and CDR2 is SVGIG (reference sequence). The CDR3 is 13 residues long. The V end was cut by 2 bases, the J end by 5 bases, with 9 bases between. CDR3 in DNA: TGTGCCTGGAGTAGGGGCCCGAATGAAAAACTGTTTTTT. Protein sequence: CAWSRGPNEKLFF.

The J gene is TRBJ1-2, the V gene TRBV2, with a weak D call TRBD1 (5 bases). CDR1 and CDR2 from the germline V gene are SNHLY and FYNNEI. V was shortened by 8 bases and J by 6 bases, with 13 bases between the two germline ends. The CDR3 loop spans 12 amino acids. CDR3 bases: TGTGCCAGCGGGGGGATGGCCCATGGCTACACCTTC. This codes for CASGGMAHGYTF.

The chain joins TRBV28 to TRBJ1-2; 11 positions agree with TRBD1. V shed 3 bases and J 3 bases; nucleotides not matched to a gene: 12. The V gene's germline CDR1 is MDHEN and CDR2 SYDVKM. The CDR3 is 18 residues long. In DNA form, the CDR3 reads TGTGCCAGCAGTTTTTGGGAGGACAGGGGGCGAGTGGACTATGGCTACACCTTC. Its translation is CASSFWEDRGRVDYGYTF.